The 30 T cell receptor beta chains below were found in one sample sequenced in a study of PD-L1 blockade in urothelial cancer. The data were produced by immunoSEQ multiplex PCR, yet TCRdb's version contains in-frame clones alone and is incomplete. Counted here are about 52,000 clones, 84% occurring once; the ten biggest clones make up 5.8%. The material sequenced was PBMCs, taken around atezolizumab (anti-PD-L1) treatment. Receptor source: a man aged 40-49 years with urothelial cancer.

This sequence joins TRBV9 and TRBJ2-7; 10 positions agree with TRBD2. Per germline, CDR1 SGDLS and CDR2 YYNGEE. With V trimmed by 1 base and J by 6 bases, 13 bases remained unmatched. The CDR3 sequence is 17 residues long. The DNA for the CDR3 is TGTGCCAGCAGCGTATTAGGAGGAGCGGGAGGGTTTGGCGAGCAGTACTTC. This gives the protein CASSVLGGAGGFGEQYF.

The chain combines TRBV29-1 with TRBJ2-3; weak D call: TRBD2 (7 bases). Germline V gives CDR1 SQVTM, CDR2 ANQGSEA. Trimming took off 5 bases at V and 3 bases at J, with 12 bases between the two ends. CDR3 length: 13 amino acids. Here the CDR3 reads CSVRGGGTDTQYF. The DNA of the CDR3 is TGCAGCGTTCGAGGGGGGGGAACAGATACGCAGTATTTT.

This clone was recorded only once. CDR3 sequence (DNA): TGTGCCACCAGCAGAACTTCCGGACAGCCTCTAGCCAAAAACATTCAGTACTTC. This translates into CATSRTSGQPLAKNIQYF. The chain joins TRBV15 to TRBJ2-4; D is perhaps TRBD1 (6 bases). Trimming cost V 2 bases and J 0 bases, with 17 bases left between them. CDR1 is LNHNV, CDR2 YYDKDF, per germline (reference sequence). The CDR3 has 18 residues.

This chain links TRBV7-2 with TRBJ2-7; D not certain. V was cut by 1 base and J by 6 bases, with 16 bases left in between. In germline, CDR1 is SGHTA, CDR2 FQGNSA. The CDR3 is made up of 15 amino acids. The CDR3 is CASSLGSKARSEQYF. CDR3 sequence (DNA): TGTGCCAGCAGCTTAGGGAGCAAAGCGCGATCCGAGCAGTACTTC.

The rearrangement joins TRBV4-2 to TRBJ2-7, with 9 bases fitting TRBD2. CDR1 is LGHNA, CDR2 YNFKEQ, per germline. J was trimmed by 2 bases and V by 8 bases; bases with no gene match: 4. The CDR3 is 13 amino acids. The CDR3 sequence is CASGAGGPYEQYF. The DNA of the CDR3 is TGTGCCAGCGGGGCGGGAGGGCCCTACGAGCAGTACTTC.

The chain links TRBV2 to TRBJ1-4; 7 bases match TRBD1. The CDR3 totals 13 residues. After removal of 6 bases from V and 7 bases from J, the junction contained 5 bases not matched to a gene. Per germline, CDR1 SNHLY and CDR2 FYNNEI. The CDR3 sequence is CASSRDSFEKLFF. For the CDR3, the DNA is TGTGCCAGCAGCCGGGACAGTTTTGAAAAACTGTTTTTT.

V is TRBV7-9 and J is TRBJ1-1; no definite D call. V lost 5 bases and J 7 bases, leaving 20 bases between the germline ends. This CDR3 has 15 amino acids. Germline V gene lookup returns CDR1 SEHNR and CDR2 FQNEAQ (reference sequence). This CDR3 is CASSPKIRMGSEAFF. CDR3 nucleotides: TGTGCCAGCAGCCCGAAAATCCGAATGGGGAGTGAAGCTTTCTTT.

V usage is TRBV28 and J usage is TRBJ2-1; D remains ambiguous. This CDR3 spans 15 amino acids. Germline V CDR1 and CDR2: MDHEN, SYDVKM. V was clipped by 6 bases and J by 0 bases, with 12 bases between them. CDR3 coding DNA: TGTGCCAGCAGGTCGTCGGTAGACTCCTACAATGAGCAGTTCTTC. This gives the protein CASRSSVDSYNEQFF.

The rearrangement links TRBV7-9 to TRBJ2-3, with 12 positions matching TRBD1. The germline V gene has CDR1 SEHNR and CDR2 FQNEAQ (reference sequence). The CDR3 runs to 15 residues. The J segment lost 5 bases and the V segment lost 4 bases, leaving 4 bases of the junction unmatched. The chain's CDR3 is CASSWDRGRGDTQYF. DNA for the CDR3: TGTGCCAGCAGCTGGGACAGGGGGCGCGGAGATACGCAGTATTTT.

The chain combines TRBV5-4 with TRBJ2-1; tentatively, D is TRBD2 (6 bases). From germline, CDR1 is SGHNT and CDR2 YYREEE (reference sequence). V lost 2 bases to trimming and J lost 3 bases, with 12 bases between them. The CDR3 has 15 residues. The CDR3 here is CASSFSGTGYNEQFF. Here the CDR3 DNA reads TGTGCCAGCAGCTTCTCCGGGACTGGCTACAATGAGCAGTTCTTC.

The V call is TRBV29-1, the J call TRBJ2-1; D is unclear. The CDR3 has 14 residues. Germline CDR1 SQVTM, CDR2 ANQGSEA. V lost 4 bases and J lost 2, with 12 bases in between. CDR3 in DNA: TGCAGCGTTGTAATACTAAAAACCTACAATGAGCAGTTCTTC. Translated, it gives CSVVILKTYNEQFF.

This clone was observed many times. The chain employs TRBV7-3 and TRBJ1-1; 11 positions match TRBD1. This CDR3 is built from 15 residues. Germline CDR1 and CDR2: SGHTA and FQGTGA. V was clipped by 4 bases and J by 5 bases; unmatched bases: 6. As DNA, the CDR3 is TGTGCCAGCAGCTCGAAGGACAGGGGGCGAACTGAAGCTTTCTTT. This translates into CASSSKDRGRTEAFF.

The chain joins TRBV7-6 to TRBJ2-7; weak D call: TRBD1 (7 bases). Trimming stripped 0 bases from V and 10 bases from J, with 19 bases between. The CDR3 has 15 residues. CDR1 is SGHVS, CDR2 FNYEAQ, per germline. The CDR3 region has the DNA TGTGCCAGCAGCTTAGCCGGGGCGGGACAGTCATTTCAGTACTTC. This codes for CASSLAGAGQSFQYF.

The rearrangement joins TRBV18 to TRBJ1-3; TRBD1 matches at 9 bases. This CDR3 has 15 amino acids. Germline values: CDR1 KGHSH, CDR2 LQKENI. The ends lost 3 bases at V and 4 bases at J; junction bases unmatched: 4. The CDR3 region is CASSPPGTGGNTIYF. The CDR3 DNA reads TGTGCCAGCTCACCTCCCGGGACAGGGGGAAACACCATATATTTT.

In DNA, the CDR3 is TGTGCCAGCTGGGCAGGGTACCAAGAGACCCAGTACTTC. Protein product: CASWAGYQETQYF. The chain has TRBV2 and TRBJ2-5; D may be TRBD1 (5 bases). Trimming shortened V by 8 bases and J by 0 bases, and 10 bases separated the two germline ends. CDR1 SNHLY and CDR2 FYNNEI come from the germline V gene. The CDR3 covers 13 residues.

This sequence joins TRBV5-5 and TRBJ2-5; D might be TRBD1 (7 bases). CDR3 length: 14 residues. Germline values: CDR1 SGHKS, CDR2 YYEKEE (reference sequence). V lost 4 bases and J 2 bases, leaving 12 bases between the germline ends. The CDR3 nucleotides read TGTGCCAGCAGCGGCGGGACAGCTCAAGAGACCCAGTACTTC. Residues: CASSGGTAQETQYF.

The chain is built from TRBV19 and TRBJ2-3, with 7 nucleotides matching TRBD2. The CDR3 is made up of 17 amino acids. Germline lookup yields CDR1 LNHDA and CDR2 SQIVND (reference sequence). V was clipped by 2 bases and J by 1 base; unmatched bases: 9. CDR3 protein: CASSISGKPRGTDTQYF. CDR3 bases: TGTGCCAGTAGTATAAGCGGGAAACCTAGGGGCACAGATACGCAGTATTTT.

This clone appeared a few times. The gene calls are TRBV30 and TRBJ1-1; weak D call: TRBD1 (5 bases). The length of the CDR3 is 15 residues. CDR1 is GTSNPN, CDR2 SVGIG, per germline (reference sequence). V lost 2 bases and J 1 base, leaving 14 bases between the germline ends. The CDR3 sequence is CAWSRWGESNTEAFF. CDR3 coding DNA: TGTGCCTGGAGTAGATGGGGGGAATCGAACACTGAAGCTTTCTTT.

Only one count was recorded for this clone. J is TRBJ1-4 and V is TRBV7-2, with D possibly being TRBD1 (6 bases). The CDR3 is made up of 13 amino acids. In germline, CDR1 is SGHTA, CDR2 FQGNSA. Trimming took 6 bases from V and 10 from J, leaving 15 bases between them. CDR3 sequence (DNA): TGTGCCAGCAGTTCTAATACAGGGCTAAAACTGTTTTTT. Translation: CASSSNTGLKLFF.

The V call is TRBV2, the J call TRBJ2-2, with TRBD2 matching 13 bases. Germline V gene data show CDR1 as SNHLY and CDR2 as FYNNEI. The CDR3 sequence is 15 residues long. The trim removed 6 bases at V and 5 bases at J, leaving 3 bases unmatched. CDR3 loop: CASRATSGRTGELFF. CDR3 nucleotides: TGTGCCAGCAGGGCGACTAGCGGGAGGACCGGGGAGCTGTTTTTT. The complete variable domain, with remaining parts taken from reference TRBV2 and TRBJ2-2, reads EPEVTQTPSHQVTQMGQEVILRCVPISNHLYFYWYRQILGQKVEFLVSFYNNEISEKSEIFDDQFSVERPDGSNFTLKIRSTKLEDSAMYFCASRATSGRTGELFFGEGSRLTVL.

This clone was recorded once. The DNA for the CDR3 is TGTGCCAGCAGCTTAAGACAGGGGAGCACAGATACGCAGTATTTT. Protein sequence: CASSLRQGSTDTQYF. V gene TRBV13 combines with J gene TRBJ2-3, with 8 bases matching TRBD1. This CDR3 region has 15 residues. The V gene end was trimmed by 2 bases and the J gene end by 0 bases; junction bases not matched to a gene: 1. Germline CDR1 is PRHDT and CDR2 is FYEKMQ (reference sequence).

The rearrangement links TRBV10-3 to TRBJ2-1; D is unresolved. V gave up 5 bases and J gave up 2 bases, with 7 bases separating them. The length of the CDR3 is 13 residues. Germline CDR1 reads ENHRY; CDR2 reads SYGVKD. The CDR3 region is CAISPVAYNEQFF. The CDR3 coding sequence is TGTGCCATCAGTCCGGTAGCCTACAATGAGCAGTTCTTC.

The chain couples TRBV19 to TRBJ1-5, with no clear D. Germline V lookup: CDR1 LNHDA, CDR2 SQIVND (reference sequence). Trimming removed 6 bases from V and 0 bases from J, with 18 bases in between. The CDR3 runs 17 residues. CDR3 sequence: CASRLEIAGYSNQPQHF. CDR3 sequence (DNA): TGTGCCAGTAGGCTAGAGATCGCGGGGTATAGCAATCAGCCCCAGCATTTT.

The rearrangement links TRBV9 to TRBJ2-5; a possible D gene is TRBD2 (5 bases). From germline, CDR1 is SGDLS and CDR2 YYNGEE. V lost 2 bases and J lost 5, with 13 bases in between. This CDR3 spans 14 amino acids. The CDR3, as DNA: TGTGCCAGCAGCGTCGGCCTCTCGGGGGAGACCCAGTACTTC. It encodes CASSVGLSGETQYF.

This chain connects TRBV2 to TRBJ1-1; 9 nucleotides agree with TRBD1. The CDR3 runs 13 residues. Germline CDR1 and CDR2: SNHLY and FYNNEI. V dropped 6 bases and J dropped 4; count of bases not matched to a gene: 3. The CDR3, as DNA: TGTGCCAGCAGCGACAGGGGGTTCACTGAAGCTTTCTTT. As protein: CASSDRGFTEAFF.

The sample holds one count of this clone. The V call is TRBV6-1, the J call TRBJ1-2; TRBD1 aligns across 8 bases. Germline CDR1 MNHNS, CDR2 SASEGT. The CDR3 is made up of 14 amino acids. The V gene end was trimmed by 7 bases and the J gene end by 5 bases; junction bases not matched to a gene: 9. CDR3 sequence reads: CASTTRTGYYGYTF. The CDR3 region has the DNA TGTGCCAGCACAACTAGGACAGGGTATTATGGCTACACCTTC.

The chain has TRBV5-6 and TRBJ2-3, with D perhaps matching TRBD2 (5 bases). CDR1 SGHDT and CDR2 YYEEEE come from the germline V gene. V was trimmed by 4 bases and J by 5 bases, leaving 11 bases between them. The CDR3 totals 13 residues. Here the CDR3 DNA reads TGTGCCAGCAGCCGGGTCGGGGAAGATACGCAGTATTTT. Its translation: CASSRVGEDTQYF.

This clone was counted a single time. CDR3 nucleotides: TGTGCCAGTAGTACGGGACTGGAAGCTTTCTTT. Translating gives CASSTGLEAFF. The V call is TRBV19, the J call TRBJ1-1, with D possibly being TRBD1 (5 bases). The CDR3 spans 11 residues. Trimming took off 4 bases at V and 8 bases at J, with 8 bases between the two ends. Germline loops: CDR1 LNHDA, CDR2 SQIVND (reference sequence).

The CDR3 sequence: CASSLDGGETQYF. In nucleotides, the CDR3 is TGTGCCAGCAGCTTAGATGGCGGGGAGACCCAGTACTTC. This chain connects TRBV11-2 to TRBJ2-5; D possibly corresponds to TRBD2 (5 bases). Between the trimmed V and J ends, which lost 0 bases and 5 bases, there was a span of 7 bases. The CDR3 extends over 13 amino acids. In germline, CDR1 is SGHAT, CDR2 FQNNGV.

V and J are TRBV5-6 and TRBJ2-7; possible D gene TRBD1, 6 bases. V lost 0 bases, J lost 3 bases, and 13 bases lay in between. The CDR3 runs 15 residues. Germline loops: CDR1 SGHDT, CDR2 YYEEEE. Written as DNA, the CDR3 is TGTGCCAGCAGCTTGGGCAGGGGTAGAAGCTACGAGCAGTACTTC. It translates to CASSLGRGRSYEQYF.